Detailed here is one TCR beta chain. This clonotype was observed at least ten times. The antigen this receptor binds is unknown. Base qualities are not at hand, and no much larger clone is one base apart. cDNA was synthesized by template-switch 5'RACE using a primer with a 10-nucleotide random unique molecular identifier that tagged each TCR transcript. Over 180 million TCR-beta sequences, covering 15-18 subjects, were produced in each sequencing run. Total RNA was extracted with the RNeasy kit. TCR-beta VDJ regions were amplified with primers for the TCR constant region and the 5'RACE anchor, using the KAPA Real-time Library Amplification kit. A first PCR added sample indexes and Illumina adaptors, and a second PCR then raised library yield. After purification with Ampure beads, the TCR product of roughly 650 bp was size-selected on a 2% E-gel SizeSelection system. Before pooling, library quality was checked on a Bioanalyzer, concentration was measured with Qubit, and libraries were quantified with the Kapa Library Quantification kit. An Illumina HiSeq 2500 was used to sequence the libraries paired-end at 2 x 150 bp. To increase sequence diversity, roughly 24-31% phiX was spiked into each library pool. The authors' pipeline ran thus. Quality-filtered reads were processed with the UMI-based MiGEC pipeline, and over 90% of raw TCR sequences were removed by the MiGEC pipeline during error correction. VDJ genes were aligned to IMGT germline references, and clonotypes were defined by unique CDR3 amino acid sequence plus V-J genes. Clonal expansion, Shannon diversity and CDR3 relatedness (CalcPairwiseDistances, ClusterSamples) were evaluated with VDJtools, and phylogenetic trees were built with CLCbio workbench. Expanded clones were defined as having at least 8 unique UMIs, based on coefficient-of-variation modelling across technical triplicates. TCRdb passed the public sequencing reads through fastp at Q25 and MiXCR, retaining productive beta sequences. Each CDR3 protein gets just one entry, which takes the most common genes and DNA from the rows behind it. V and J calls and clone size were set by TCRdb, not the authors. For this sample the table gives about 87,000 distinct CDR3 sequences, of which approximately 4% were detected only once. The ten most abundant clones make up just under 3% of the sample.

This sample is drawn from a study of neurological immune-mediated disorders (dated by TCRdb to about 2019). About the investigation overall: Among the approximately 35 multiple sclerosis patients, relapsing-remitting MS accounted for 31 and secondary progressive MS accounted for 3. The cohort comprised around 70 subjects: 14 HAM/TSP patients, approximately 34 multiple sclerosis patients and approximately 20 healthy controls. Alongside PBMC samples, the set of about 100 TCR-beta libraries contained longitudinal samples, technical triplicates, and paired CD4+ and CD8+ T-cell subsets that had been sorted. Peripheral blood TCR-beta repertoires from patients with HTLV-I-associated myelopathy (HAM/TSP), patients with multiple sclerosis, and healthy controls were compared in the study using UMI-based sequencing. Summary of the overall study and its limitations: No identical CDR3 amino acid sequences were found to be shared among expanded clones across subjects, suggesting that TCR-beta repertoires were private in all groups. The MS cluster was not associated with any clinical or MRI features, and the authors stated that larger cohorts are needed. TCR clonal expansion was highest in HAM/TSP patients and lowest in MS patients, with MS patients falling below even healthy controls. Phylogenetic analysis grouped repertoires from 18 of 34 MS patients into a cluster of related CDR3 sequences, suggesting a possible repertoire-level signature.

For unsorted PBMC libraries, 2 million PBMCs were used after storage in RNAlater at -80 degrees C until RNA extraction. The multiple sclerosis patients were enrolled in a US clinical protocol that evaluated disease progression with magnetic resonance imaging. Peripheral blood underwent Ficoll-Hypaque density gradient centrifugation to isolate PBMCs, which were then cryopreserved in liquid nitrogen. In the germline V gene (reference sequence), CDR1 corresponds to LNHNV and CDR2 to YYDKDF. There are 10 amino acids in the CDR3, from cysteine to phenylalanine inclusive. This entry keeps only the CDR3 DNA: 30 bases, framed from base 1. Trimming takes 8 bases from V and 8 bases from J, and the germline ends sit 9 bases apart.

The sequencing input was PBMCs. The clonotype originates from a woman aged 45-65 years with multiple sclerosis. Recombination linked TRBV15 to TRBJ1-2; TRBD1 is perhaps the D gene, given 5 matching bases. The nucleotide sequence is given as TGTGCCACCCGGGGCGTGGGCTACACCTTC. It encodes CATRGVGYTF.